This T cell receptor (beta chain) came from a study of cytomegalovirus exposure and HLA in healthy donors. Study in general: The same platform was used for the 130 or so validation repertoires as for the 650 to 800 first-cohort repertoires, as reported in a later analysis. Findings and limits, study-wide: Overall, some 160 TCR beta chains were annotated as cytomegalovirus-associated.

Donors came from a validation cohort of about 120 subjects, distinct from the first 666-subject cohort. The germline V gene has CDR1 LGHNA and CDR2 YNFKEQ. The CDR3 spans 16 residues. V shed 4 bases and J 8 bases; nucleotides not matched to a gene: 9. In regard to this clone: Antigen unknown.

Profiled with immunoSEQ multiplex PCR; TCRdb holds only in-frame clones, not every one. This table holds approximately 150,000 clones, approximately 88% found once. The genes are TRBV4-2 and TRBJ2-2, with TRBD2 matching 11 bases. Sequenced material: PBMCs. The clonotype was recovered from a woman between 18 and 29 years old in good health and CMV-seropositive. This chain's CDR3 is CASSLGTSGEMGELFF. The CDR3 region has the DNA TGTGCCAGCAGCCTAGGGACTAGCGGCGAGATGGGGGAGCTGTTTTTT.